The rows below give T cell receptor beta chains drawn from one sample of a study of control samples from healthy donors and cancer patients. Only in-frame clones appear in the TCRdb table, and some are missing; sequencing was by immunoSEQ multiplex PCR. The sample yields about 180,000 clones, roughly nine tenths seen once. The specimen was blood. The source is a young man in good health. Each CDR3 is given with its conserved first and last residue. The order of the fields is D gene, J gene, clone size, V gene, CDR3 DNA, CDR3 protein. The D gene is left open where the match is weak. Clone size is stated in some rows and not others, as once, few, many or a class when expanded.

D gene: -
J gene: TRBJ2-1
clone size: -
V gene: TRBV5-4
CDR3 DNA: TGTGCCAGCAGCTTGGGACAGGATCGGTCTGAGCAGTTCTTC
CDR3 protein: CASSLGQDRSEQFF

D gene: -
J gene: TRBJ1-1
clone size: -
V gene: TRBV19
CDR3 DNA: TGTGCCAGTAGTATAGGGCAGGGGTCTGGCACTGAAGCTTTCTTT
CDR3 protein: CASSIGQGSGTEAFF

D gene: -
J gene: TRBJ1-1
clone size: -
V gene: TRBV10-3
CDR3 DNA: TGTGCCATCAGCCCGCCGAACACTGAAGCTTTCTTT
CDR3 protein: CAISPPNTEAFF

D gene: -
J gene: TRBJ1-5
clone size: -
V gene: TRBV7-9
CDR3 DNA: TGTGCCAGCAGCTTATCCGACGGACGTCTCTATAGCAATCAGCCCCAGCATTTT
CDR3 protein: CASSLSDGRLYSNQPQHF

D gene: -
J gene: TRBJ1-6
clone size: -
V gene: TRBV28
CDR3 DNA: TGTGCCAGCAGTTGGGGGGGGACGTCTAATTCACCCCTCCACTTT
CDR3 protein: CASSWGGTSNSPLHF

D gene: -
J gene: TRBJ1-4
clone size: -
V gene: TRBV5-6
CDR3 DNA: TGTGCCAGCAGCTTGGTGACAGGTGAAAAACTGTTTTTT
CDR3 protein: CASSLVTGEKLFF

D gene: TRBD2
J gene: TRBJ2-7
clone size: -
V gene: TRBV6-6
CDR3 DNA: TGTGCCAGCGGACTAGCGGAAACCTACGAGCAGTACTTC
CDR3 protein: CASGLAETYEQYF

D gene: -
J gene: TRBJ1-4
clone size: -
V gene: TRBV14
CDR3 DNA: TGTGCCAGCAGCCCCCTGGAGGGGAATGAAAAACTGTTTTTT
CDR3 protein: CASSPLEGNEKLFF

D gene: -
J gene: TRBJ1-6
clone size: -
V gene: TRBV28
CDR3 DNA: TGTGCCAGCAGTTTGATTCGGAAGGCCAATTCACCCCTCCACTTT
CDR3 protein: CASSLIRKANSPLHF

D gene: TRBD1
J gene: TRBJ1-2
clone size: -
V gene: TRBV6-5
CDR3 DNA: TGTGCCAGCAGTATTAGCGGGGGGACAGCCGATGGCTACACCTTC
CDR3 protein: CASSISGGTADGYTF

D gene: -
J gene: TRBJ2-3
clone size: -
V gene: TRBV5-1
CDR3 DNA: TGCGCCAGCAGCTTGGCCGGGAACGAAGATACGCAGTATTTT
CDR3 protein: CASSLAGNEDTQYF

D gene: TRBD1
J gene: TRBJ1-1
clone size: -
V gene: TRBV6-5
CDR3 DNA: TGTGCCAGCAGTCCAGAGGACCGGACAGGGTCTGAAGCTTTCTTT
CDR3 protein: CASSPEDRTGSEAFF

D gene: -
J gene: TRBJ1-2
clone size: -
V gene: TRBV15
CDR3 DNA: TGTGCCACCAGCAGAGGCGGAAGTTATGGCTACACCTTC
CDR3 protein: CATSRGGSYGYTF

D gene: -
J gene: TRBJ1-4
clone size: -
V gene: TRBV15
CDR3 DNA: TGTGCCACCAGGACTTCGTATGAAAAACTGTTTTTT
CDR3 protein: CATRTSYEKLFF

D gene: -
J gene: TRBJ1-1
clone size: -
V gene: TRBV2
CDR3 DNA: TGTGCCAGCAGTGCTCACAGGGAAAGTACTGAAGCTTTCTTT
CDR3 protein: CASSAHRESTEAFF

D gene: -
J gene: TRBJ1-3
clone size: -
V gene: TRBV5-4
CDR3 DNA: TGTGCCAGCAGCCGTGCGCCAGGGTCGAGCTCTGGAAACACCATATATTTT
CDR3 protein: CASSRAPGSSSGNTIYF

D gene: TRBD1
J gene: TRBJ2-1
clone size: -
V gene: TRBV5-1
CDR3 DNA: TGCGCCAGCAGCAAAAATAAAGGACAGGTTACTGAGCAGTTCTTC
CDR3 protein: CASSKNKGQVTEQFF

D gene: -
J gene: TRBJ2-7
clone size: -
V gene: TRBV6-5
CDR3 DNA: TGTGCCAGCACTGGGGAGCCCTACGAGCAGTACTTC
CDR3 protein: CASTGEPYEQYF

D gene: TRBD1
J gene: TRBJ2-1
clone size: -
V gene: TRBV5-1
CDR3 DNA: TGCGCCAGCAGCTTACAGGGGCTGATCAATGAGCAGTTCTTC
CDR3 protein: CASSLQGLINEQFF

D gene: TRBD2
J gene: TRBJ2-1
clone size: -
V gene: TRBV6-4
CDR3 DNA: TGTGCCAGCCCCGAGGGGCTAGCGGGGGTTAATTACAATGAGCAGTTCTTC
CDR3 protein: CASPEGLAGVNYNEQFF

D gene: -
J gene: TRBJ2-2
clone size: -
V gene: TRBV19
CDR3 DNA: TGTGCCAGTAGTATATCGGGCAGGGCCGGGGAGCTGTTTTTT
CDR3 protein: CASSISGRAGELFF

D gene: -
J gene: TRBJ1-1
clone size: once
V gene: TRBV2
CDR3 DNA: TGTGCCAGCAGTGAACCCTTGAAGATCGTCCCGAGGGCTTTCTTT
CDR3 protein: CASSEPLKIVPRAFF

D gene: -
J gene: TRBJ1-4
clone size: -
V gene: TRBV18
CDR3 DNA: TGTGCCAGCTCACCCAGTTGGCATGAAAAACTGTTTTTT
CDR3 protein: CASSPSWHEKLFF

D gene: -
J gene: TRBJ2-5
clone size: -
V gene: TRBV10-3
CDR3 DNA: TGTGCCATCAGTGAACCGGGGCCCCAGGAGACCCAGTACTTC
CDR3 protein: CAISEPGPQETQYF

D gene: TRBD2
J gene: TRBJ2-1
clone size: -
V gene: TRBV19
CDR3 DNA: TGTGCCAGTAGTATCCAGCTAGCGGGAGTGGGGGGTCGCTCCTACAATGAGCAGTTCTTC
CDR3 protein: CASSIQLAGVGGRSYNEQFF

D gene: TRBD1
J gene: TRBJ1-6
clone size: -
V gene: TRBV27
CDR3 DNA: TGTGCCAGTAAGGGGGCAGGGTCCTATAATTCACCCCTCCACTTT
CDR3 protein: CASKGAGSYNSPLHF

D gene: TRBD2
J gene: TRBJ2-7
clone size: -
V gene: TRBV14
CDR3 DNA: TGTGCCAGCAATCCTAGCGGGAGTTACGAGCAGTACTTC
CDR3 protein: CASNPSGSYEQYF

D gene: -
J gene: TRBJ1-2
clone size: -
V gene: TRBV10-1
CDR3 DNA: TGCGCCAGCAGGGACCTCGAAATAGGGTATGGCTACACCTTC
CDR3 protein: CASRDLEIGYGYTF

D gene: -
J gene: TRBJ2-5
clone size: -
V gene: TRBV10-2
CDR3 DNA: TGCGCCAGCAGGTTGGGGGCGGGGATTGAGACCCAGTACTTC
CDR3 protein: CASRLGAGIETQYF

D gene: -
J gene: TRBJ1-2
clone size: -
V gene: TRBV7-6
CDR3 DNA: TGTGCCAGCAGCTTAGGGACCGGGACACACTATGGCTACACCTTC
CDR3 protein: CASSLGTGTHYGYTF

D gene: TRBD1
J gene: TRBJ1-1
clone size: -
V gene: TRBV7-2
CDR3 DNA: TGTGCCAGCAGCCTAGGACAGGGGGCCGGTGAAGCTTTCTTT
CDR3 protein: CASSLGQGAGEAFF